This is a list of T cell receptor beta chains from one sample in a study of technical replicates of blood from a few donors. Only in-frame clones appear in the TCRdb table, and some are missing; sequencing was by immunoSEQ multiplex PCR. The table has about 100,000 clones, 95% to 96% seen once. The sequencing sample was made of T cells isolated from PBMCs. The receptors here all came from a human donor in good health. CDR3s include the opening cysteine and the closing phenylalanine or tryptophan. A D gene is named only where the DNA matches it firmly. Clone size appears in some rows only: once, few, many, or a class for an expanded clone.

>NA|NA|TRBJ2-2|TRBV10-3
CAISDWGSYTGELFF
TGTGCCATCAGTGATTGGGGCAGCTACACCGGGGAGCTGTTTTTT
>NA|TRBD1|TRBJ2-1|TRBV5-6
CASSLSSGQVTNEQFF
TGTGCCAGCAGCTTGTCCTCCGGACAGGTGACCAATGAGCAGTTCTTC
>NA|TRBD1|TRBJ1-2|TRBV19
CASSPGTGLNYGYTF
TGTGCCAGTAGTCCCGGGACAGGGCTTAACTATGGCTACACCTTC
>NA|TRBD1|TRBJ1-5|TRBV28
CASRTGDGNQPQHF
TGTGCCAGCCGTACAGGGGATGGCAATCAGCCCCAGCATTTT
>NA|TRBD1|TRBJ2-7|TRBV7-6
CASSPGLGGGYSYEQYF
TGTGCCAGCAGCCCAGGGTTAGGGGGCGGCTACTCCTACGAGCAGTACTTC
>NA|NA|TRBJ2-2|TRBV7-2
CASSLMWGVGSRATGELFF
TGTGCCAGCAGCTTAATGTGGGGGGTGGGATCCCGGGCCACCGGGGAGCTGTTTTTT
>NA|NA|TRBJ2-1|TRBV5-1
CASSLARARSSYNEQFF
TGCGCCAGCAGCTTGGCCCGTGCAAGGAGCTCCTACAATGAGCAGTTCTTC
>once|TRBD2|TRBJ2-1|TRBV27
CASSLSGGSSYNEQFF
TGTGCCAGCAGTTTATCGGGGGGGAGCTCCTACAATGAGCAGTTCTTC
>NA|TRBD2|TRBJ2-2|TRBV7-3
CASSLPLDQRGTGELFF
TGTGCCAGCAGCTTACCCCTAGACCAGCGGGGCACCGGGGAGCTGTTTTTT
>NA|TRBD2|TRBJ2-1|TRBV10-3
CAITRGGNNEQFF
TGTGCCATCACACGGGGAGGGAACAATGAGCAGTTCTTC
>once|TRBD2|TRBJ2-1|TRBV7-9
CASSLSGGLAGSEQFF
TGTGCCAGCAGCTTATCGGGAGGACTAGCGGGATCTGAGCAGTTCTTC
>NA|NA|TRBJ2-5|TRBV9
CASSVGSSGETQYF
TGTGCCAGCAGCGTAGGTTCGAGTGGAGAGACCCAGTACTTC
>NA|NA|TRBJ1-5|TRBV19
CASTGSAQGQPQHF
TGTGCCAGTACGGGCTCCGCCCAGGGGCAGCCCCAGCATTTT
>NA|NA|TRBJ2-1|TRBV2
CASKPEINEQFF
TGTGCCAGCAAGCCTGAAATCAATGAGCAGTTCTTC
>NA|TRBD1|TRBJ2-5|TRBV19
CASSLTGGNQETQYF
TGTGCCAGTAGCCTTACAGGGGGCAACCAAGAGACCCAGTACTTC